This TCR beta chain emerged from a study of cytomegalovirus exposure and HLA in healthy donors. On this clone itself: What it binds is unknown.

The data were produced by immunoSEQ multiplex PCR, yet TCRdb's version contains in-frame clones alone and is incomplete. The sample consists of under 140,000 clones, more than 75% of them appearing once. Notes on the study in general: A list of around 160 TCR beta chains associated with cytomegalovirus was given.

CDR1 is SEHNR and CDR2 is FQNEAQ in the germline V gene (reference sequence). The ends were cut back, 6 bases at V and 2 bases at J, with 23 bases in the middle. The CDR3 loop spans 17 amino acids. This chain connects TRBV7-9 to TRBJ2-7, with a weak D call TRBD2 (7 bases). The origin of this receptor is a woman in her twenties or thirties in good health and CMV-seropositive. The material sequenced was PBMCs. Here the CDR3 reads CASRLQGTGTTTYEQYF. The CDR3 bases are TGTGCCAGCAGGTTACAGGGAACCGGGACTACTACCTACGAGCAGTACTTC.